Sequencing of this T cell receptor (beta chain) was carried out in a study of T cell responses to AZD1222 COVID-19 vaccine (dated by TCRdb to the early 2020s). With regard to the full study: TCR sequencing was performed for 230 to 250 trial participants, of whom about 200 were given two doses of AZD1222 and 26 were given two doses of MenACWY control vaccine. Trial participants were enrolled by age into 18-55, 56-69 and 70-plus year subgroups, with 148, 28 and 57 TCR-sequenced participants respectively. Points the paper makes about the study in general: Because no day 14 peak-response samples were available, repertoires were characterized only after the peak T cell response. The whole spike protein was spanned by vaccine-associated CD4 TCRs, and dominant responses were seen in regions 160-218 and 743-854. Most participants were white British and females outnumbered males, and the authors suggested that clonal diversity may have been underestimated. After two AZD1222 doses, both the breadth and the depth of spike-specific TCRs were significantly higher than at day 0 and than in MenACWY recipients. Conclusions about previously exposed vaccinees were limited because only six AZD1222 recipients were SARS-CoV-2 seropositive at baseline. The 56-69-year group was small, and its depth increase did not reach significance, likely because of low power. Nearly half of unique spike-specific TCRs reportedly recognized epitopes outside regions mutated in the B.1.351 and B.1.1.7 variants.

The CDR3 regions of human TCRbeta chains were analyzed by immunosequencing. From the authors' description of their analysis: TCRs in the repertoires were compared against a reference library of SARS-CoV-2-specific TCRs that had been generated with the MIRA antigen-specificity platform. Breadth meant the fraction of unique TCRs that were SARS-CoV-2-associated, whereas depth meant the fraction of total T cells that were SARS-CoV-2-associated. Each spike-specific TCR was assigned to its reactive spike region and to a CD4 or CD8 class using the MIRA data. Log10-transformed breadth and depth values were compared by one-way ANOVA with Sidak's multiple comparisons tests. TCRdb stores this immuneACCESS table with in-frame sequences only. Part of the clones is absent; in the studies checked, under half of the shortfall reflects unresolved V genes, and no reason is known for the rest. V and J calls and clone size follow that table, whereas D and trimming were derived from the DNA. For this sample the table gives approximately 150,000 clones, of which under 95% were detected only once. The ten largest clones take up about 2% of the sample.

Reading the label with the study, this specimen's time point is: about 28 days (+/-7) after the second vaccine dose. AZD1222 recipients with second doses at about 4 weeks or about 12 weeks were pooled, because spike-specific TCR depth and breadth did not differ between schedules. Vaccinee samples came from UK trials COV001 and COV002, including a single-blind randomized controlled phase 2/3 trial of AZD1222 (ChAdOx1 nCoV-19) in healthy adults. Trial participant PBMC samples were collected at day 0 and day 28 after the second dose for TCRbeta chain sequencing. This clone is labeled medium-sized (0.01 to 0.1%). Its binding antigen is unknown. It has no much larger one-base neighbor in the sample; base qualities were not kept. At the junction V is shortened by 4 bases and J by 2 bases, with 11 bases in between. Reading the germline V gene gives CDR1 LGHNA and CDR2 YNFKEQ. The CDR3, cysteine through phenylalanine, is 15 amino acids long. The only DNA kept is the CDR3, 45 bases in frame from the first base.

The specimen was peripheral blood, collected 28 days after the second AZD1222 dose. The clonotype was recovered from an adult who received the AZD1222 COVID-19 vaccine. The chain is made from TRBV4-2 and TRBJ1-4; the D gene is possibly TRBD1, with 5 bases matching. The CDR3 sequence is CASSRGDATNEKLFF. The nucleotide sequence reads TGTGCCAGCAGCCGGGGGGATGCGACTAATGAAAAACTGTTTTTT.